This T cell receptor (beta chain) originates from a study of monozygotic twins with inflammatory bowel disease. Per-sample cDNA came from eight separate reactions. UMIs were attached via template switching, each with a 6-nucleotide sample barcode. TCRdb reprocessed the 5' RACE reads, with one entry per CDR3 protein and no DNA. The record lists 85,000 to 110,000 distinct CDR3 sequences, of which the ten most abundant hold less than 2%. Study findings and constraints: Especially with disease activity, IBD patients had fewer clonotypes in common with others than healthy twins did. Patients with IBD had less TCRbeta diversity (inverse Simpson) than their healthy co-twins.

CDR1 is SGHDT and CDR2 is YYEEEE in the germline V gene. There are 13 residues in the CDR3. As to this clonotype: Its specificity is not known.

The J gene is TRBJ2-1, the V gene TRBV5-6; TCRdb's D call, TRBD1, is unchecked because there is no DNA. The receptor was derived from a human donor with ulcerative colitis or Crohn's disease, or a healthy co-twin of an affected twin (not recorded which). Sequenced input: blood. The CDR3 reads CASSLDLGTGHGF.